Following are 27 T cell receptor beta chains from one sample sequenced in a study of blood T cell repertoires in COVID-19. The table came from immunoSEQ multiplex PCR; TCRdb's copy has only in-frame clones and leaves some out. The sample shows approximately 130,000 clones, under 90% of them seen only once. The sample was peripheral blood. These receptors came from a man between 60 and 75 years old with acute or convalescent COVID-19.

This sequence joins TRBV5-1 and TRBJ2-3; 9 bases map to TRBD2. The CDR3 covers 14 residues. J lost 5 bases, V lost 6 bases, and 7 bases had no gene match. Germline V CDR1 and CDR2: SGHRS, YFSETQ. CDR3 protein: CASTEGLALDTQYF. For the CDR3, the DNA is TGCGCCAGCACCGAGGGACTAGCCCTAGATACGCAGTATTTT. The whole variable domain, filled in from reference TRBV5-1 and TRBJ2-3, reads KAGVTQTPRYLIKTRGQQVTLSCSPISGHRSVSWYQQTPGQGLQFLFEYFSETQRNKGNFPGRFSGRQFSNSRSEMNVSTLELGDSALYLCASTEGLALDTQYFGPGTRLTVL.

V gene TRBV6-6 combines with J gene TRBJ1-1; a weak D match, TRBD1 (5 bases). The CDR3 covers 14 residues. Germline V gives CDR1 MNHNY, CDR2 SVGAGI (reference sequence). V shed 8 bases and J shed 1 base, with 14 bases lying between them. CDR3 loop: CASVPGRGNTEAFF. Written as DNA, the CDR3 is TGTGCCAGCGTGCCAGGGCGCGGGAACACTGAAGCTTTCTTT.

This rearrangement joins TRBV21-1 to TRBJ1-1; whether TRBD1, the table's D call, matches the DNA was not checked. TRBV21-1 is listed as a pseudogene. CDR3 length: 18 residues. CDR3 DNA: TGTGCCAGCAGCAAATTTGGCCAGGCACTTCCCCTCTACACTGAAGCTTTCTTT. It codes for CASSKFGQALPLYTEAFF.

This clone was detected only a few times. The chain has TRBV27 and TRBJ2-7; D remains ambiguous. Trimming pared 5 bases from V and 6 bases from J, leaving 11 bases between. The length of the CDR3 is 12 residues. The germline gives CDR1 MNHEY, CDR2 SMNVEV (reference sequence). The CDR3 reads CASSGSYSEQYF. The CDR3 DNA reads as TGTGCCAGCAGTGGAAGTTACAGCGAGCAGTACTTC.

The rearrangement links TRBV2 to TRBJ2-1, with 7 bases aligning to TRBD2. This CDR3 has 15 amino acids. Germline CDR1 reads SNHLY; CDR2 reads FYNNEI. V shed 9 bases, J shed 8 bases, and the junction held 16 bases outside the gene matches. CDR3 region: CASGPSPEGRDEQFF. CDR3 bases: TGTGCCAGTGGACCATCCCCCGAGGGGAGGGATGAGCAGTTCTTC.

This chain links TRBV24-1 with TRBJ2-5, with TRBD1 as a possible D gene (6 bases). V lost 3 bases, J lost 1 base, and 8 bases lay in between. CDR3 length equals 14 residues. CDR1 and CDR2 (germline): KGHDR, SFDVKD. The CDR3 here is CATSDVQGQETQYF. CDR3 nucleotide sequence: TGTGCCACCAGTGATGTACAGGGCCAAGAGACCCAGTACTTC.

This chain joins TRBV28 and TRBJ1-2; perhaps TRBD1 as D (5 bases). Trimming removed 2 bases from V and 3 bases from J, with 10 bases in between. The V gene's germline CDR1 is MDHEN and CDR2 SYDVKM. The CDR3 runs to 14 residues. CDR3 nucleotides: TGTGCCAGCAGTTTACCAGACAGATACTATGGCTACACCTTC. Translating gives CASSLPDRYYGYTF.

This chain joins TRBV4-3 and TRBJ2-7, with a tentative D call TRBD1 (6 bases). The CDR3 runs 15 residues. CDR1 and CDR2 (germline): LGHNA, YSLEER. The germline V and J ends were trimmed by 7 bases and 3 bases, with 19 bases remaining between them. The CDR3: CASKPRAGEGYEQYF. CDR3 coding DNA: TGCGCCAGCAAACCACGGGCAGGGGAAGGCTACGAGCAGTACTTC.

The rearrangement links TRBV11-2 to TRBJ2-2; D is possibly TRBD2 (6 bases). Germline-derived CDR1 and CDR2 are SGHAT and FQNNGV. V was pared by 11 bases and J by 9 bases, with 19 bases between. This CDR3 comprises 13 residues. This CDR3 reads CASSLSRERELFF. The CDR3 bases are TGTGCCTCTAGCTTAAGCCGGGAGCGGGAGCTGTTTTTT.

The J gene is TRBJ2-1, the V gene TRBV28; D unclear. The CDR3 is 14 residues long. Trimming removed 5 bases from V and 5 bases from J, with 13 bases in between. The germline gives CDR1 MDHEN, CDR2 SYDVKM. The CDR3, as DNA: TGTGCCAGCAGTCCGACTGGCCGTCACAATGAGCAGTTCTTC. Protein sequence: CASSPTGRHNEQFF.

The chain links TRBV19 to TRBJ2-1, with 8 positions matching TRBD2. This CDR3 is built from 17 residues. Germline CDR1 reads LNHDA; CDR2 reads SQIVND (reference sequence). Unmatched junction bases numbered 9, after V lost 5 bases and J lost 0 bases. CDR3 in DNA: TGTGCCAGTAGTTTTGCTAGCGGGCGAAGCTCCTACAATGAGCAGTTCTTC. Translating it yields CASSFASGRSSYNEQFF.

This clone was recorded only once. The V gene is TRBV29-1, the J gene TRBJ1-2; 8 nucleotides agree with TRBD1. V trimming: 5 bases; J trimming: 9 bases; junction bases outside the gene matches: 11. CDR3 length: 13 residues. Germline CDR1 and CDR2: SQVTM and ANQGSEA. The CDR3, as DNA: TGCAGCGTTCAGGACAGGGCGGCCGGGAGCTACACCTTC. Translating it yields CSVQDRAAGSYTF. Using reference TRBV29-1 and TRBJ1-2 for the parts outside the CDR3, the full variable domain is SAVISQKPSRDICQRGTSLTIQCQVDSQVTMMFWYRQQPGQSLTLIATANQGSEATYESGFVIDKFPISRPNLTFSTLTVSNMSPEDSSIYLCSVQDRAAGSYTFGSGTRLTVV.

This chain joins TRBV6-1 and TRBJ1-1; no clear D. The CDR3 covers 15 residues. Germline CDR1 and CDR2: MNHNS and SASEGT. The germline V and J ends were trimmed by 2 bases and 1 base, with 11 bases remaining between them. For the CDR3, the DNA is TGTGCCAGCAGTGAACGGTCCGCCCGGAACACTGAAGCTTTCTTT. Its translation: CASSERSARNTEAFF.

In this sample, this clone turned up once. V usage is TRBV5-5 and J usage is TRBJ2-7; 9 bases agree with TRBD2. Germline trimming cut 2 bases from V and 3 bases from J; bases unmatched to any gene: 6. Germline V CDR1 and CDR2: SGHKS, YYEKEE (reference sequence). The CDR3 totals 15 residues. This chain's CDR3 is CASSLAAGGLYEQYF. CDR3 nucleotides: TGTGCCAGCAGCTTAGCAGCGGGAGGACTCTACGAGCAGTACTTC.

The chain combines TRBV4-2 with TRBJ2-7, with 12 nucleotides matching TRBD2. From germline, CDR1 is LGHNA and CDR2 YNFKEQ. Trimming removed 1 base from V and 3 bases from J; junction bases left unmatched: 4. CDR3 length: 16 residues. CDR3: CASSQGGLAGFYEQYF. The CDR3 region has the DNA TGTGCCAGCAGCCAAGGAGGACTAGCGGGATTCTACGAGCAGTACTTC.

The CDR3 DNA is TGTGCCAGCAGTTTCCGGCTAGCGGAGCTCTCCTACGAGCAGTACTTC. This gives the protein CASSFRLAELSYEQYF. This chain connects TRBV28 to TRBJ2-7, with 7 bases matching TRBD2. The CDR3 is made up of 16 amino acids. J gave up 0 bases and V 3 bases, and 8 bases lay outside the gene matches. From germline, CDR1 is MDHEN and CDR2 SYDVKM.

This chain joins TRBV5-6 and TRBJ2-5; D may be TRBD2 (5 bases). The CDR3 contains 13 residues. Germline CDR1 and CDR2: SGHDT and YYEEEE. V lost 1 base, J lost 4 bases, and 8 bases lay in between. The CDR3 is CASSLWAGETQYF. CDR3 bases: TGTGCCAGCAGCTTGTGGGCGGGAGAGACCCAGTACTTC.

This sequence joins TRBV5-1 and TRBJ1-2; TRBD1 is a possible D gene (6 bases). From germline, CDR1 is SGHRS and CDR2 YFSETQ. V lost 0 bases and J 2 bases, leaving 11 bases between the germline ends. This CDR3 contains 15 residues. The CDR3: CASSLAGASNYGYTF. CDR3 bases: TGCGCCAGCAGCTTGGCAGGGGCCAGCAACTATGGCTACACCTTC.

The chain recombines TRBV9 with TRBJ2-1; the match to TRBD2 covers 10 bases. The CDR3 extends over 17 amino acids. The ends lost 0 bases at V and 5 bases at J; junction bases unmatched: 8. From germline, CDR1 is SGDLS and CDR2 YYNGEE. The CDR3 sequence is CASSVGIAGGGNNEQFF. DNA of the CDR3: TGTGCCAGCAGCGTAGGAATAGCGGGAGGCGGTAACAATGAGCAGTTCTTC. Full variable domain (outside the CDR3, taken from reference TRBV9 and TRBJ2-1): DSGVTQTPKHLITATGQRVTLRCSPRSGDLSVYWYQQSLDQGLQFLIQYYNGEERAKGNILERFSAQQFPDLHSELNLSSLELGDSALYFCASSVGIAGGGNNEQFFGPGTRLTVL.

This chain uses TRBV3-1 (or the pseudogene TRBV3-2) with TRBJ1-2, with D tentatively TRBD1 (6 bases). Trimming left V 4 bases short and J 3 bases short, with 12 bases between. Germline loops: CDR1 LGHDT, CDR2 YNNKEL (reference sequence). The CDR3 runs to 14 residues. The CDR3: CASSRRGGDYGYTF. CDR3 nucleotide sequence: TGTGCCAGCAGCCGTAGGGGGGGCGACTATGGCTACACCTTC.

The rearrangement joins TRBV30 to TRBJ2-1; D possibly corresponds to TRBD1 (6 bases). V was trimmed by 0 bases and J by 4 bases, leaving 7 bases between them. Germline-derived CDR1 and CDR2 are GTSNPN and SVGIG (reference sequence). The CDR3 is 13 amino acids. CDR3 residues: CAWSVGQYNEQFF. The DNA of the CDR3 is TGTGCCTGGAGTGTTGGACAGTACAATGAGCAGTTCTTC.

This rearrangement joins TRBV9 to TRBJ1-6; D is perhaps TRBD1 (6 bases). The length of the CDR3 is 14 residues. V was trimmed by 0 bases and J by 10 bases, leaving 11 bases between them. Looked up from germline, CDR1 is SGDLS and CDR2 is YYNGEE. CDR3 residues: CASSVAQGGSPLHF. The CDR3 nucleotides read TGTGCCAGCAGCGTAGCACAGGGAGGGTCACCCCTCCACTTT.

This clone was seen only a few times. The rearrangement uses TRBV12-3 or TRBV12-4 and TRBJ1-2; 7 bases match TRBD1. This CDR3 comprises 13 residues. Trimming cost V 6 bases and J 2 bases; bases outside gene matches: 3. This CDR3 reads CASSPTGNYGYTF. DNA for the CDR3: TGTGCCAGCAGCCCGACAGGGAACTATGGCTACACCTTC.

This rearrangement joins TRBV14 to TRBJ2-7; weak D call: TRBD1 (5 bases). CDR3 length: 11 amino acids. With 5 bases removed from V and 4 bases from J, the gap between germline ends came to 6 bases. Looked up from germline, CDR1 is SGHDN and CDR2 is FVKESK. CDR3 in amino acids: CASSRGYEQYF. The CDR3 coding sequence is TGTGCCAGCAGCAGGGGTTACGAGCAGTACTTC.

V and J are TRBV7-9 and TRBJ2-7; TRBD1 matches 8 bases. The V gene end was trimmed by 3 bases and the J gene end by 5 bases; junction bases not matched to a gene: 6. CDR1 and CDR2 (germline): SEHNR, FQNEAQ (reference sequence). The CDR3 length is 14 residues. CDR3 coding DNA: TGTGCCAGCAGCTTCGGCAGGGGGCAGGACGAGCAGTACTTC. Translation: CASSFGRGQDEQYF.

The J gene is TRBJ1-2, the V gene TRBV19; 9 bases match TRBD1. The V gene's germline CDR1 is LNHDA and CDR2 SQIVND (reference sequence). Trimming cost V 8 bases and J 0 bases; bases outside gene matches: 4. CDR3 length: 14 amino acids. CDR3 region: CASRTGATNYGYTF. The CDR3 bases are TGTGCCAGTCGGACAGGGGCAACTAACTATGGCTACACCTTC.

The V call is TRBV29-1, the J call TRBJ1-1; a possible D gene is TRBD1 (5 bases). This CDR3 has 14 residues. Germline values: CDR1 SQVTM, CDR2 ANQGSEA. Trimming removed 3 bases from V and 4 bases from J, with 15 bases in between. Here the CDR3 DNA reads TGCAGCGTTGACGTCAGTCAAACAGGCACTGAAGCTTTCTTT. Its translation: CSVDVSQTGTEAFF.